This T cell receptor (beta chain) is from a study of T cell repertoires in cytomegalovirus infection. About the research overall: It was the public TCR beta signatures that indicated both CMV infection and matching HLA type. Study-wide results and limits: It was HLA-C-restricted CMV-specific TCR beta clonotypes that dominated the response ex vivo. The cumulative frequency of public TCR beta families distinguished individuals who carried CMV together with the relevant HLA.

TCRdb re-called the reads with MiXCR, one entry per CDR3 protein. The sample has under 800,000 distinct CDR3 sequences; 20% to 30% are singletons. To note about this clonotype: Its antigen is not identified.

The CDR3 has 15 residues. Germline values: CDR1 MNHEY, CDR2 SVGEGT. Germline trimming cut 7 bases from V and 1 base from J; bases unmatched to any gene: 4. The sequence derives from a human donor in good health (CMV status not recorded). Some clones in this sample may be carry-over from other donors' samples. The chain combines TRBV6-2 or TRBV6-3 with TRBJ1-6; 7 bases match TRBD1. Input material: CD8+ T cells from PBMCs. CDR3 nucleotides: TGTGCCAGCATGGGGACAGCATCCTATAATTCACCCCTCCACTTT. This encodes CASMGTASYNSPLHF.